The 27 T cell receptor beta chains reported below all come from one sample, sequenced in a study of control samples from healthy donors and cancer patients (TCRdb year 2020). Receptor libraries were prepared by the immunoSEQ multiplex PCR assay. The immuneACCESS repertoire file appears here via TCRdb, limited to in-frame rearrangements. These files lack a portion of the clones; in checked studies, under half of the deficit traces to unresolved V genes, and the cause of the others is not known. The sample table shows under 65,000 clones, and approximately 90% are seen once. The ten largest clones take up roughly 0.9% of the sample. The sequencing input was PBMCs. These receptors came from a man aged 25 to 45 with colorectal cancer.

The chain has TRBV2 and TRBJ2-7; a weak D match, TRBD2 (5 bases). V shed 6 bases and J shed 0 bases, with 21 bases lying between them. The V gene's germline CDR1 is SNHLY and CDR2 FYNNEI. This CDR3 comprises 17 residues. The CDR3 loop is CASRDPRGLISSYEQYF. The CDR3 region has the DNA TGTGCCAGCAGAGACCCTCGGGGTCTTATAAGCTCCTACGAGCAGTACTTC. The full variable domain, completed using reference TRBV2 and TRBJ2-7, is EPEVTQTPSHQVTQMGQEVILRCVPISNHLYFYWYRQILGQKVEFLVSFYNNEISEKSEIFDDQFSVERPDGSNFTLKIRSTKLEDSAMYFCASRDPRGLISSYEQYFGPGTRLTVT.

Concerning this clone itself: One junction end does not reproduce the germline sequence, and a read error may be involved. The chain uses TRBV6-1 and TRBJ2-7, with D possibly being TRBD1 or TRBD2 (6 bases each). The germline V gene encodes CDR1 MNHNS and CDR2 SASEGT. The CDR3 consists of 13 residues. The CDR3 loop reads CASGEGGRYEQYF. CDR3 nucleotide sequence: TGTGCCAGCGGTGAGGGGGGAAGGTACGAGCAGTACTTC.

This sequence joins TRBV6-5 and TRBJ2-1; D might be TRBD2 (6 bases). The length of the CDR3 is 14 residues. V lost 0 bases and J lost 6, with 9 bases in between. The germline gives CDR1 MNHEY, CDR2 SVGAGI. CDR3 sequence (DNA): TGTGCCAGCAGTTACTCCGGGGAGGTCAATGAGCAGTTCTTC. Translated, it gives CASSYSGEVNEQFF.

This clone was seen a single time. The J gene is TRBJ1-1, the V gene TRBV3-1 (or the pseudogene TRBV3-2); 7 positions agree with TRBD1. The CDR3 is made up of 16 amino acids. CDR1 is LGHDT and CDR2 is YNNKEL in the germline V gene (reference sequence). V gave up 2 bases and J gave up 5 bases; unmatched junction bases: 11. In DNA, the CDR3 is TGTGCCAGCAGCCAAACAAGGGGGCAAGGGGTAACTGAAGCTTTCTTT. This codes for CASSQTRGQGVTEAFF.

V usage is TRBV7-2 and J usage is TRBJ1-5; maybe TRBD1 (5 bases). Trimming removed 1 base at V and 9 bases at J, with 16 bases between. Germline lookup yields CDR1 SGHTA and CDR2 FQGNSA. This CDR3 has 15 amino acids. Written as DNA, the CDR3 is TGTGCCAGCAGCTTAGAATTTGCGGAACAGGCGCCCCAGCATTTT. It translates to CASSLEFAEQAPQHF.

V usage is TRBV5-6 and J usage is TRBJ1-1; no firm D call. Trimming left V 2 bases short and J 3 bases short, with 14 bases between. Germline CDR1 and CDR2: SGHDT and YYEEEE. This CDR3 spans 15 amino acids. The CDR3 loop is CASSFYSTEYTEAFF. CDR3 in DNA: TGTGCCAGCAGCTTTTATTCGACGGAATACACTGAAGCTTTCTTT.

The chain employs TRBV7-6 and TRBJ2-3, with 7 bases aligning to TRBD2. The trim removed 0 bases at V and 0 bases at J, leaving 9 bases unmatched. The CDR3 extends over 18 amino acids. Germline assignment: CDR1 SGHVS and CDR2 FNYEAQ. CDR3: CASSLASSSGYSTDTQYF. The CDR3 nucleotides are TGTGCCAGCAGCTTAGCGAGTTCTAGCGGTTATAGCACAGATACGCAGTATTTT. Combining the CDR3 with reference TRBV7-6 and TRBJ2-3 gives the whole variable domain GAGVSQSPRYKVTKRGQDVALRCDPISGHVSLYWYRQALGQGPEFLTYFNYEAQQDKSGLPNDRFSAERPEGSISTLTIQRTEQRDSAMYRCASSLASSSGYSTDTQYFGPGTRLTVL.

V gene TRBV19 combines with J gene TRBJ1-1; possibly TRBD1 for D (6 bases). Germline V CDR1 and CDR2: LNHDA, SQIVND (reference sequence). Between the trimmed V and J ends, which lost 5 bases and 0 bases, there was a span of 16 bases. The CDR3 is 16 residues long. Here the CDR3 DNA reads TGTGCCAGTAGTGACACCTGGACAGCAATGAACACTGAAGCTTTCTTT. Translating it yields CASSDTWTAMNTEAFF.

This clone was detected once. This rearrangement joins TRBV5-1 to TRBJ2-3; D is unresolved. This CDR3 has 13 amino acids. The ends were cut back, 4 bases at V and 1 base at J, with 7 bases in the middle. The germline gives CDR1 SGHRS, CDR2 YFSETQ. The CDR3 loop reads CASSPRRTDTQYF. The DNA of the CDR3 is TGCGCCAGCAGCCCCCGACGCACAGATACGCAGTATTTT.

This chain links TRBV5-4 with TRBJ1-4; 8 bases map to TRBD1. Trimming at V came to 0 bases and at J to 7 bases, leaving 2 bases not matched to a gene. Germline V lookup: CDR1 SGHNT, CDR2 YYREEE (reference sequence). This CDR3 comprises 14 residues. CDR3 DNA sequence: TGTGCCAGCAGCTTGGACAGGGGGACTGAAAAACTGTTTTTT. This encodes CASSLDRGTEKLFF. The entire variable domain, with the rest obtained from reference TRBV5-4 and TRBJ1-4, is as follows: ETGVTQSPTHLIKTRGQQVTLRCSSQSGHNTVSWYQQALGQGPQFIFQYYREEENGRGNFPPRFSGLQFPNYSSELNVNALELDDSALYLCASSLDRGTEKLFFGSGTQLSVL.

This chain's CDR3 is CASRETGMLNYGYTF. CDR3 nucleotide sequence: TGTGCCAGCAGGGAGACAGGGATGCTGAACTATGGCTACACCTTC. V usage is TRBV6-5 and J usage is TRBJ1-2; 7 bases are a match to TRBD1. V trimming: 6 bases; J trimming: 2 bases; junction bases outside the gene matches: 9. The CDR3 length is 15 residues. CDR1 MNHEY and CDR2 SVGAGI come from the germline V gene.

The V call is TRBV6-2 or TRBV6-3, the J call TRBJ1-4; 11 bases agree with TRBD1. The length of the CDR3 is 16 residues. V was pared by 4 bases and J by 7 bases, with 8 bases of the junction left unmatched. Germline CDR1 is MNHEY and CDR2 is SVGEGT. CDR3 region: CASSSSGQGASEKLFF. DNA of the CDR3: TGTGCCAGCAGTTCCAGTGGACAGGGGGCGAGTGAAAAACTGTTTTTT.

The chain uses TRBV4-1 and TRBJ1-4; D is undetermined. Germline V CDR1 and CDR2: MGHRA, YSYEKL. V was trimmed by 3 bases and J by 4 bases, leaving 9 bases between them. This CDR3 spans 14 amino acids. The CDR3 coding sequence is TGCGCCAGCAGCCATTTTGACGTTAATGAAAAACTGTTTTTT. Protein: CASSHFDVNEKLFF.

This clone was found a few times. The chain is built from TRBV30 and TRBJ1-2; D call uncertain. The length of the CDR3 is 11 residues. CDR1 GTSNPN and CDR2 SVGIG come from the germline V gene (reference sequence). Trimming shortened V by 0 bases and J by 9 bases, and 8 bases separated the two germline ends. This CDR3 is CAWSVIGSYTF. Here the CDR3 DNA reads TGTGCCTGGAGTGTTATAGGCAGCTACACCTTC.

This chain connects TRBV9 to TRBJ1-3; D gene uncertain. CDR3 size: 15 residues. Per germline, CDR1 SGDLS and CDR2 YYNGEE. The V end lost 0 bases, the J end lost 0 bases, and 7 bases lay between the germline ends. Here the CDR3 reads CASSVGGNSGNTIYF. The CDR3 DNA reads TGTGCCAGCAGCGTAGGGGGTAACTCTGGAAACACCATATATTTT.

This clone was detected only once. The V gene is TRBV27, the J gene TRBJ1-4, with 7 bases aligning to TRBD1. The CDR3 extends over 15 amino acids. V trimming: 0 bases; J trimming: 5 bases; junction bases outside the gene matches: 3. Germline lookup yields CDR1 MNHEY and CDR2 SMNVEV (reference sequence). As DNA, the CDR3 is TGTGCCAGCAGTTTATCCAGGGGGGGGAATGAAAAACTGTTTTTT. It codes for CASSLSRGGNEKLFF.

The chain recombines TRBV6-2 or TRBV6-3 with TRBJ1-5; D ambiguous. In germline, CDR1 is MNHEY, CDR2 SVGEGT. The ends were cut back, 1 base at V and 7 bases at J, with 5 bases in the middle. The CDR3 loop spans 12 amino acids. The CDR3 DNA is TGTGCCAGCAGTTACTTCCACCAGCCCCAGCATTTT. This codes for CASSYFHQPQHF.

As to this clone: This CDR3 is also generated by other DNA sequences in the sample. The chain links TRBV4-3 to TRBJ2-2; D is possibly TRBD2 (7 bases). The V end was cut by 0 bases, the J end by 5 bases, with 16 bases between. CDR1 and CDR2 (germline): LGHNA, YSLEER. CDR3 length: 17 amino acids. For the CDR3, the DNA is TGCGCCAGCAGCCAAGATGGAGGTCGGGGGGCGACCGGGGAGCTGTTTTTT. It specifies CASSQDGGRGATGELFF.

The chain carries TRBV12-3 or TRBV12-4 and TRBJ1-2, with D uncertain. Trimming shortened V by 2 bases and J by 1 base, and 5 bases separated the two germline ends. CDR3 length: 13 amino acids. The CDR3 sequence is CASSLSLNYGYTF. The DNA for the CDR3 is TGTGCCAGCAGTTTAAGCCTTAACTATGGCTACACCTTC.

The gene calls are TRBV6-2 or TRBV6-3 and TRBJ2-1; D might be TRBD1 (5 bases). This CDR3 spans 17 amino acids. CDR1 is MNHEY, CDR2 SVGEGT, per germline. V was clipped by 0 bases and J by 0 bases, with 12 bases between them. The CDR3: CASSYSTVPVSYNEQFF. CDR3 in DNA: TGTGCCAGCAGTTACTCGACAGTCCCCGTCTCCTACAATGAGCAGTTCTTC.

CDR3 nucleotides: TGTGCCAGCTCACAGGGTTTTAACACTGAAGCTTTCTTT. This encodes CASSQGFNTEAFF. This rearrangement joins TRBV18 to TRBJ1-1; no reliable D call. V was pared by 4 bases and J by 2 bases, with 8 bases between. Germline loops: CDR1 KGHSH, CDR2 LQKENI. The CDR3 runs 13 residues.

V gene TRBV15 combines with J gene TRBJ1-2; D ambiguous. This CDR3 contains 13 residues. Germline CDR1 reads LNHNV; CDR2 reads YYDKDF (reference sequence). Trimming left V 5 bases short and J 8 bases short, with 15 bases between. CDR3 nucleotides: TGTGCCACCAGCCCGGACCTTCCTGGGGGCTACACCTTC. Protein product: CATSPDLPGGYTF.

This clone was seen only once. This chain links TRBV18 with TRBJ1-1; no clear D gene. Germline CDR1 and CDR2: KGHSH and LQKENI. The CDR3 sequence is 14 residues long. V was cut by 1 base and J by 5 bases, with 11 bases left in between. The CDR3 region is CASSPLPWRTEAFF. In DNA, the CDR3 is TGTGCCAGCTCACCACTCCCTTGGAGGACTGAAGCTTTCTTT.

The gene calls are TRBV5-4 and TRBJ1-1, with a weak D call TRBD1 (6 bases). The CDR3 contains 14 residues. The ends were cut back, 4 bases at V and 1 base at J, with 11 bases in the middle. The germline V gene encodes CDR1 SGHNT and CDR2 YYREEE (reference sequence). CDR3 sequence: CASSPPTGNTEAFF. CDR3 sequence (DNA): TGTGCCAGCAGCCCTCCGACAGGGAACACTGAAGCTTTCTTT.

V and J are TRBV2 and TRBJ1-2; a weak D match, TRBD1 (5 bases). CDR3 length: 13 amino acids. Deletions cut 5 bases from V and 5 bases from J, with 12 bases between. Germline V CDR1 and CDR2: SNHLY, FYNNEI. This chain's CDR3 is CASSSGTEYGYTF. The CDR3, as DNA: TGTGCCAGCAGTTCCGGGACGGAGTATGGCTACACCTTC.

The chain joins TRBV12-3 or TRBV12-4 to TRBJ1-3, with 8 bases aligning to TRBD1. CDR3 length equals 13 residues. V dropped 8 bases and J dropped 7; count of bases not matched to a gene: 7. Here the CDR3 DNA reads TGTGCCAGCGGGGTGGACAGGGATAACACCATATATTTT. It yields the protein CASGVDRDNTIYF.

The chain couples TRBV6-4 to TRBJ2-2; D unresolved. CDR1 is MRHNA, CDR2 SNTAGT, per germline. Trimming removed 0 bases from V and 7 bases from J, with 6 bases in between. The CDR3 loop spans 13 amino acids. CDR3 sequence (DNA): TGTGCCAGCAGTGACTCTGATGTCGGGGAGCTGTTTTTT. It yields the protein CASSDSDVGELFF.